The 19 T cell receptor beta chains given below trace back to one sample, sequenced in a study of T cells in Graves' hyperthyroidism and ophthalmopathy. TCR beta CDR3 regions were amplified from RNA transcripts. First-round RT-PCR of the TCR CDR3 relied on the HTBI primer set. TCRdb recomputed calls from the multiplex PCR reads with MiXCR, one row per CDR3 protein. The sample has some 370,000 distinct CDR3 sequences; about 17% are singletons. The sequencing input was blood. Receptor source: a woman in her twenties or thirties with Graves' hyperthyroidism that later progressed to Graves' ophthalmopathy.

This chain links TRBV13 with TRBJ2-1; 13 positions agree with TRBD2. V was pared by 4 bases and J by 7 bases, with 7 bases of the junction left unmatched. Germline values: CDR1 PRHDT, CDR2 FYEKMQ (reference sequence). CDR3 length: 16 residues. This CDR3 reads CASSWRTSGSRNEQFF. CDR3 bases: TGTGCCAGCAGCTGGAGGACTAGCGGGAGTCGGAATGAGCAGTTCTTC.

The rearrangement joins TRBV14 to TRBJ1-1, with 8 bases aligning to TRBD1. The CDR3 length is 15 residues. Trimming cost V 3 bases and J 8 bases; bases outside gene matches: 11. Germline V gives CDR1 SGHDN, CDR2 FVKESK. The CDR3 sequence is CASSQSAGGALEAFF. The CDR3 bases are TGTGCCAGCAGCCAGAGCGCAGGGGGCGCTTTGGAAGCTTTCTTT.

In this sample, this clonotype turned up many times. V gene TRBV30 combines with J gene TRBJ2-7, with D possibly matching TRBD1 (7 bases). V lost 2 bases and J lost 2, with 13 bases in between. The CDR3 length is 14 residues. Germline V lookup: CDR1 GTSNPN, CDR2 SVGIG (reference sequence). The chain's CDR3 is CAWSQQGGPYEQYF. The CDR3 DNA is TGTGCCTGGAGTCAGCAGGGGGGACCCTACGAGCAGTACTTC.

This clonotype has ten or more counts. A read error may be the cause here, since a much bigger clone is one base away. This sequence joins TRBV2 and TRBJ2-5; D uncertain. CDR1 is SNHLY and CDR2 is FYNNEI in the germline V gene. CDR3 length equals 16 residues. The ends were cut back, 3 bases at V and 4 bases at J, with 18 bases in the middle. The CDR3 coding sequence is TGTGCCAGCAGTGACCGTCCCTTGGCGAGACGAGAGACCCAGTACTTC. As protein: CASSDRPLARRETQYF.

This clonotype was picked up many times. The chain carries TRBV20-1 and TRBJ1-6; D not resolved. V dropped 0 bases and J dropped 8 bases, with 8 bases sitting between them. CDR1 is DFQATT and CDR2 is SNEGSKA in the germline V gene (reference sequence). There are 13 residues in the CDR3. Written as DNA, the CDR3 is TGCAGTGCTAGAGATTACGAAGATTCACCCCTCCACTTT. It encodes CSARDYEDSPLHF.

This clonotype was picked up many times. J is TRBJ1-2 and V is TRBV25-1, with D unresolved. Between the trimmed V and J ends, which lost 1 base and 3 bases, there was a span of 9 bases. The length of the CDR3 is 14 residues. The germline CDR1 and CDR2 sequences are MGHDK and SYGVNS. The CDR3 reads CASSESPGDYGYTF. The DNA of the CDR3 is TGTGCCAGCAGTGAATCCCCCGGCGACTATGGCTACACCTTC.

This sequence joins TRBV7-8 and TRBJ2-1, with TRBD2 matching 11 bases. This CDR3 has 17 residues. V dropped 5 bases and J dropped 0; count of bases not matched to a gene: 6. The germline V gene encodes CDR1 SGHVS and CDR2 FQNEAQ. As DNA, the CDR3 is TGTGCCAGCAGCCCAACTAGCGGGAGAGTCTCCTACAATGAGCAGTTCTTC. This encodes CASSPTSGRVSYNEQFF.

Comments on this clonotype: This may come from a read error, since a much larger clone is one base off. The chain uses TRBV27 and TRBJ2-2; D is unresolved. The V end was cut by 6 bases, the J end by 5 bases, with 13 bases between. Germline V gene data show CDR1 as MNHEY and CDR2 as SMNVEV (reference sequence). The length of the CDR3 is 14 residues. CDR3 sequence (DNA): TGTGCCAGCAGAGATAGGGTGTGGACCGGGGAGCTGTTTTTT. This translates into CASRDRVWTGELFF.

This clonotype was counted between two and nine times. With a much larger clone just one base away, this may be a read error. CDR3 nucleotides: TGTGCCAGCAGTCGAGAAAGCGCCAAGACCTTCTATGGCTGCACCTTC. It yields the protein CASSRESAKTFYGCTF. V and J are TRBV3-1 and TRBJ1-2; D is ambiguous. Germline values: CDR1 LGHDT, CDR2 YNNKEL (reference sequence). The CDR3 length is 16 residues. Looking up the rest from reference TRBV3-1 and TRBJ1-2 gives the full variable domain: DTAVSQTPKYLVTQMGNDKSIKCEQNLGHDTMYWYKQDSKKFLKIMFSYNNKELIINETVPNRFSPKSPDKAHLNLHINSLELGDSAVYFCASSRESAKTFYGCTFGSGTRLTVV.

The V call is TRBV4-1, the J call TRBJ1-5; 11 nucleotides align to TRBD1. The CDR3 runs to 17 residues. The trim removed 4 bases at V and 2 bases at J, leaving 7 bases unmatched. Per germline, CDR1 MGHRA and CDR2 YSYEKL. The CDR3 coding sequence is TGCGCCAGCAGCCTCTCGGACAGGGGGCTTGGCAATCAGCCCCAGCATTTT. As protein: CASSLSDRGLGNQPQHF.

In nucleotides, the CDR3 is TGTGCCAGCAGAACACTAGCGGGAGGGTGGAATGAGCAGTTCTTC. Translation: CASRTLAGGWNEQFF. The chain couples TRBV5-6 to TRBJ2-1, with 13 bases lining up with TRBD2. The CDR3 sequence is 15 residues long. The germline V gene has CDR1 SGHDT and CDR2 YYEEEE. Unmatched junction bases numbered 6, after V lost 5 bases and J lost 7 bases. Looking up the rest from reference TRBV5-6 and TRBJ2-1 gives the full variable domain: DAGVTQSPTHLIKTRGQQVTLRCSPKSGHDTVSWYQQALGQGPQFIFQYYEEEERQRGNFPDRFSGHQFPNYSSELNVNALLLGDSALYLCASRTLAGGWNEQFFGPGTRLTVL.

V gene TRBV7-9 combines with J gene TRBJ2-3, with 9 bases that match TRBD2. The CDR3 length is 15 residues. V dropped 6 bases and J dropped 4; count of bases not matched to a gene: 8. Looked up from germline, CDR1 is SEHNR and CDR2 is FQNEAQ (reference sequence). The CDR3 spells CASSLTAGGADTQYF. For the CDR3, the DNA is TGTGCCAGCAGTTTAACGGCGGGAGGGGCAGATACGCAGTATTTT.

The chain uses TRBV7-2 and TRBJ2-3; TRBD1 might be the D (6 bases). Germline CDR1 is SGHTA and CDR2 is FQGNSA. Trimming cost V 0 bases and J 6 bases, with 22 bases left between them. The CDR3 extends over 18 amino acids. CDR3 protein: CASSLATGRLLRGDTQYF. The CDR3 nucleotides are TGTGCCAGCAGCTTAGCTACCGGACGCCTCCTGAGGGGGGATACGCAGTATTTT.

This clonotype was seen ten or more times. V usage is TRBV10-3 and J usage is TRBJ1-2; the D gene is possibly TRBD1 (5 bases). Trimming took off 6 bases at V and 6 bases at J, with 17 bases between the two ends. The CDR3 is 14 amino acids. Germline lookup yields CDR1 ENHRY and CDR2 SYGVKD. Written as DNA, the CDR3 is TGTGCCATCAGGGCCCCAGACAGAGGGCATGGCTACACCTTC. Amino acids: CAIRAPDRGHGYTF.

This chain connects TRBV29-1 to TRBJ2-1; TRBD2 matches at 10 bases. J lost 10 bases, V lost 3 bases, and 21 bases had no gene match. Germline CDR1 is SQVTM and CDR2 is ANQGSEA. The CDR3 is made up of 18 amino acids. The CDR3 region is CSVEYSRTSGIPTLEQFF. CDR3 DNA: TGCAGCGTTGAGTATTCCAGGACTAGCGGAATACCTACGTTGGAGCAGTTCTTC.

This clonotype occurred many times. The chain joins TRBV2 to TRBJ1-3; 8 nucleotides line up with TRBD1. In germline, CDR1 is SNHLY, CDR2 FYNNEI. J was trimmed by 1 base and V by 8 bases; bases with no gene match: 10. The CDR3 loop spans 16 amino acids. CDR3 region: CASGSETGESGNTIYF. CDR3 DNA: TGTGCCAGCGGCTCGGAGACAGGGGAATCTGGAAACACCATATATTTT.

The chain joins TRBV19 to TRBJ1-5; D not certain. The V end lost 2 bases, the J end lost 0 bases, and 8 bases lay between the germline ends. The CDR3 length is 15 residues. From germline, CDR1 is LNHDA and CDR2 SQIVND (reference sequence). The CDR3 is CASSITKYSNQPQHF. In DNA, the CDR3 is TGTGCCAGTAGTATAACCAAATATAGCAATCAGCCCCAGCATTTT. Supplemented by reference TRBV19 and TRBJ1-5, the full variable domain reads DGGITQSPKYLFRKEGQNVTLSCEQNLNHDAMYWYRQDPGQGLRLIYYSQIVNDFQKGDIAEGYSVSREKKESFPLTVTSAQKNPTAFYLCASSITKYSNQPQHFGDGTRLSIL.

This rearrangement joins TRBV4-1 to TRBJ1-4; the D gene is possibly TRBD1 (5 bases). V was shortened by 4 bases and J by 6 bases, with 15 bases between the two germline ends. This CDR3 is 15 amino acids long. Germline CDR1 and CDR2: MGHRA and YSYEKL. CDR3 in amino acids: CASSRQRGDDEKLFF. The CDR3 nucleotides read TGCGCCAGCAGCCGGCAGAGAGGGGACGATGAAAAACTGTTTTTT.

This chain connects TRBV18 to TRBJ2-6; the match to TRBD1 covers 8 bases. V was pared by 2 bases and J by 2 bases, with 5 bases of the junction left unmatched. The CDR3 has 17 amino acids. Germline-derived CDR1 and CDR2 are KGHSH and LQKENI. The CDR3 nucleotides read TGTGCCAGCTCACCAGGGGACAGGCGTCCTGGGGCCAACGTCCTGACTTTC. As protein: CASSPGDRRPGANVLTF.